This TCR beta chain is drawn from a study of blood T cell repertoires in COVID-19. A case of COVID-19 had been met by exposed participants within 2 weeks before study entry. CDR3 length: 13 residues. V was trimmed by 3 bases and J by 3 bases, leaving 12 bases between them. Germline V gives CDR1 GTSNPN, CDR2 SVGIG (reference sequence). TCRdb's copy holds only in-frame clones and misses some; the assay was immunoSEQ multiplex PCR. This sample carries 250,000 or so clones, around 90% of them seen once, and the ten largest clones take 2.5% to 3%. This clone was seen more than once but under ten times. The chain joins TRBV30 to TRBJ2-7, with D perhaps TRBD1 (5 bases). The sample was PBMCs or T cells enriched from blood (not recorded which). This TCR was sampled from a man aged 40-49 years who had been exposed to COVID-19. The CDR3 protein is CAWRTVGNYEQYF. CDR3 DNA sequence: TGTGCCTGGAGGACAGTGGGAAACTACGAGCAGTACTTC.